A single sample gave rise to the 3 T cell receptor beta chains below, sequenced in a study of regulatory T cells in long-lasting Graves disease. Time point meaning: newly diagnosed GD, antithyroid drugs for less than 3 months. Preparation of the TCR library used RNA extracted from PBMCs. With iRepertoire HTBI primers and Arm-PCR of CDR3 regions, TCR beta libraries were built. One entry per CDR3 protein results from TCRdb running MiXCR on the multiplex PCR reads. Of about 240,000 distinct CDR3 sequences in the sample, about 19% were seen once. This specimen consisted of peripheral blood mononuclear cells (PBMCs), obtained at new diagnosis, from a patient treated with antithyroid drugs. These receptor sequences come from a female donor with Graves disease.

This clonotype was observed at least ten times. The chain is built from TRBV15 and TRBJ2-3, with D possibly matching TRBD1 (5 bases). V dropped 0 bases and J dropped 3 bases, with 13 bases sitting between them. Germline assignment: CDR1 LNHNV and CDR2 YYDKDF (reference sequence). This CDR3 has 16 amino acids. CDR3 loop: CATSRDGAVGTDTQYF. The CDR3 DNA sequence: TGTGCCACCAGCAGAGATGGGGCTGTGGGGACAGATACGCAGTATTTT.

The V gene is TRBV9, the J gene TRBJ1-5, with a weak D call TRBD1 (6 bases). The CDR3 runs 15 residues. Germline values: CDR1 SGDLS, CDR2 YYNGEE. With 0 bases removed from V and 3 bases from J, the gap between germline ends came to 10 bases. CDR3 residues: CASSVEGGANQPQHF. CDR3 DNA: TGTGCCAGCAGCGTAGAGGGGGGGGCCAATCAGCCCCAGCATTTT.

This rearrangement joins TRBV29-1 to TRBJ1-3, with unresolved D. The length of the CDR3 is 11 residues. Germline V gene data show CDR1 as SQVTM and CDR2 as ANQGSEA. V lost 3 bases and J 4 bases, leaving 4 bases between the germline ends. Here the CDR3 reads CSVDQGNTIYF. The CDR3 nucleotides are TGCAGCGTTGATCAAGGAAACACCATATATTTT.